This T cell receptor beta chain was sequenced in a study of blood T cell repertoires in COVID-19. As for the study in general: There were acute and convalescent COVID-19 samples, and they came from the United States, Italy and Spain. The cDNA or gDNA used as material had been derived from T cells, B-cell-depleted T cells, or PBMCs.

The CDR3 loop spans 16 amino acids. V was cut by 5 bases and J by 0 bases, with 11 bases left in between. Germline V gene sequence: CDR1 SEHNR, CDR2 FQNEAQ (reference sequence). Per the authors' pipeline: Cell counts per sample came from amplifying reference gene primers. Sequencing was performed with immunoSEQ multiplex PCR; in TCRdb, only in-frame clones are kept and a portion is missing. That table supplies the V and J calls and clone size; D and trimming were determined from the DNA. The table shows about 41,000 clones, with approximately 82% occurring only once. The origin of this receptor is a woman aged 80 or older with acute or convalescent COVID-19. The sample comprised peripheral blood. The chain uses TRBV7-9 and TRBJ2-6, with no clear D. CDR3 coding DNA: TGTGCCAGCAGCGCCCGACTGTTCTCTGGGGCCAACGTCCTGACTTTC. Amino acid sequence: CASSARLFSGANVLTF.